This TCR beta chain was sequenced in a study of radiation and T cells in renal cell carcinoma. The table came from immunoSEQ multiplex PCR; TCRdb's copy has only in-frame clones and leaves some out. The sample lists approximately 29,000 clones, 81% occurring once. The sample's time point: blood 4 weeks post-SBRT, at nephrectomy. Treatment denoted: 15 Gy SBRT to primary tumor, nephrectomy 4 weeks later. After SBRT, blood was collected at 2 and 4 weeks, plus baseline. CDR3 size: 17 residues. J gave up 3 bases and V 0 bases, and 9 bases lay outside the gene matches. Germline values: CDR1 SGDLS, CDR2 YYNGEE.

The chain has TRBV9 and TRBJ2-3; 8 bases match TRBD2. The source was blood, collected from a patient whose treatment included radiotherapy and nephrectomy. The TCR originated in a man in his 60s with renal cell carcinoma. CDR3 amino acids: CASSVVGSGSRTDTQYF. The DNA of the CDR3 is TGTGCCAGCAGCGTAGTCGGCAGCGGGAGTCGTACAGATACGCAGTATTTT.